The 7 T cell receptor beta chains below come from one sample, sequenced in a study of vaccination and CD4 T cells after COVID-19. As for treatment: 10-day PBMC culture with coronavirus spike peptide pools or control peptides (ViraFEST assay). The assay that was used to sequence DNA from cultured CD4+ T cells was the Oncomine TCR Beta short-read assay. TCRdb reprocessed the PCR reads with MiXCR, giving one entry per CDR3 protein. This table holds 15,000 or so distinct CDR3 sequences, around 45% found once. Antigens for these TCRs are unknown. Sequenced: CD4+ T cells from blood, cultured in vitro. Receptor source: a human donor who had recovered from COVID-19.

This clonotype has just a few counts. The chain carries TRBV12-3 or TRBV12-4 and TRBJ2-5, with D perhaps matching TRBD1 (5 bases). CDR3 size: 15 residues. V was clipped by 2 bases and J by 5 bases, with 15 bases between them. As DNA, the CDR3 is TGTGCCAGCAGTTTATATGGGGCACAAAGGGAGACCCAGTACTTC. It yields the protein CASSLYGAQRETQYF.

The rearrangement uses TRBV15 and TRBJ2-7; TRBD2 matches 9 bases. The J segment lost 6 bases and the V segment lost 0 bases, leaving 12 bases of the junction unmatched. The CDR3 has 17 residues. Germline V gene lookup returns CDR1 LNHNV and CDR2 YYDKDF (reference sequence). The CDR3 sequence: CATSREAAGLAFSEQYF. The CDR3 region has the DNA TGTGCCACCAGCAGAGAGGCAGCTGGACTAGCGTTTAGCGAGCAGTACTTC.

This chain uses TRBV6-5 with TRBJ2-2; D unresolved. Germline CDR1 and CDR2: MNHEY and SVGAGI. This CDR3 comprises 12 residues. The V end lost 0 bases, the J end lost 7 bases, and 3 bases lay between the germline ends. The CDR3 DNA sequence: TGTGCCAGCAGTTACTCGTTCGGGGAGCTGTTTTTT. This codes for CASSYSFGELFF.

The chain joins TRBV5-5 to TRBJ1-5, with 7 positions matching TRBD1. J lost 5 bases, V lost 5 bases, and 4 bases had no gene match. The CDR3 has 13 amino acids. Germline V gene sequence: CDR1 SGHKS, CDR2 YYEKEE (reference sequence). CDR3 nucleotides: TGTGCCAGCAGTTGGGACAGCTATCAGCCCCAGCATTTT. The encoded protein is CASSWDSYQPQHF.

The chain is built from TRBV7-8 and TRBJ2-5; 7 nucleotides match TRBD1. Trimming removed 4 bases from V and 4 bases from J; junction bases left unmatched: 9. This CDR3 spans 15 amino acids. The germline V gene has CDR1 SGHVS and CDR2 FQNEAQ. CDR3 in DNA: TGTGCCAGCAGCTACCCCCGGGGACAGTTAGAGACCCAGTACTTC. Its translation is CASSYPRGQLETQYF.

The V call is TRBV21-1, the J call TRBJ2-7. TRBV21-1 is a pseudogene. This CDR3 is built from 16 residues. CDR3 residues: CASSKDGSTHSYEQYF. Written as DNA, the CDR3 is TGTGCCAGCAGCAAAGATGGGTCCACCCACTCCTACGAGCAGTACTTC.

The rearrangement links TRBV2 to TRBJ2-1; weak D call: TRBD1 (6 bases). The CDR3 runs to 14 residues. The V and J ends lost 8 bases and 7 bases respectively, with 18 bases between them. Germline CDR1 and CDR2: SNHLY and FYNNEI. This CDR3 reads CASWSDTQGNEQFF. The CDR3 DNA reads TGTGCCAGCTGGTCTGATACACAGGGAAATGAGCAGTTCTTC.